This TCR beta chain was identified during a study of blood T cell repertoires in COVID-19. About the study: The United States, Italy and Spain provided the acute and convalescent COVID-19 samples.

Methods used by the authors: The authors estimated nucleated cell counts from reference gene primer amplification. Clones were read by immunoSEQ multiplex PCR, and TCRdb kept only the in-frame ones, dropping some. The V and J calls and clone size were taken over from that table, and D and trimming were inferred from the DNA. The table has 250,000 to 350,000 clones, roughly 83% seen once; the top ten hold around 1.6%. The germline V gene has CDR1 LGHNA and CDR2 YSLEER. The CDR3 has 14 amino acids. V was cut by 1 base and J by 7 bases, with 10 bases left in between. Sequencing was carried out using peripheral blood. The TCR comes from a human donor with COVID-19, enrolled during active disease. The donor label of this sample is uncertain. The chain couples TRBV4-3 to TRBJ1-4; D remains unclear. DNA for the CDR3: TGCGCCAGCAGCCAAGTGCAGGTATCTGAAAAACTGTTTTTT. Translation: CASSQVQVSEKLFF.